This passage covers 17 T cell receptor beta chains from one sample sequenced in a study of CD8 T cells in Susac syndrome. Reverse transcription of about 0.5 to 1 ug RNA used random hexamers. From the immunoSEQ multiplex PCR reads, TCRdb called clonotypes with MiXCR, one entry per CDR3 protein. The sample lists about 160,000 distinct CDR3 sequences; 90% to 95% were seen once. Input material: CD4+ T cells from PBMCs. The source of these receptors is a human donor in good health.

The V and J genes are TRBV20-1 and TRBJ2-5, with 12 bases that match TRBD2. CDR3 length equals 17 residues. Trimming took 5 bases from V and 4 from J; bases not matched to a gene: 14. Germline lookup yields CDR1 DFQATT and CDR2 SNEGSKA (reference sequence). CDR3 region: CSARATSGGPWGETQYF. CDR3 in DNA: TGCAGTGCTCGAGCGACTAGCGGGGGACCGTGGGGAGAGACCCAGTACTTC.

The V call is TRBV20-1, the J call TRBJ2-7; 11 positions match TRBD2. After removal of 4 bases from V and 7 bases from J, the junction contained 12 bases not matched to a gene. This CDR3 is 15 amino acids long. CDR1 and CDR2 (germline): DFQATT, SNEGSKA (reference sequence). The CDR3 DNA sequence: TGCAGTGCTACTGGGAGGGGACTAGCGGCCCGGGAGCAGTACTTC. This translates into CSATGRGLAAREQYF.

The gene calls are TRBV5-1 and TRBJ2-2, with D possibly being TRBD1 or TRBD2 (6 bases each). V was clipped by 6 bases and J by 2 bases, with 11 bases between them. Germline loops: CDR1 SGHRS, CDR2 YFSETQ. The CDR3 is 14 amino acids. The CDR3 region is CASKEGTNTGELFF. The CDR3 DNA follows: TGCGCCAGCAAGGAGGGGACAAACACCGGGGAGCTGTTTTTT.

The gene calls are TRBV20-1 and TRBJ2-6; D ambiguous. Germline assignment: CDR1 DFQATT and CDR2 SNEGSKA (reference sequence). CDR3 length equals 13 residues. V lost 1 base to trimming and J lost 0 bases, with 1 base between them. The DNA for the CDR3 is TGCAGTGCTAGAGTCTCTGGGGCCAACGTCCTGACTTTC. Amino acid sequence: CSARVSGANVLTF.

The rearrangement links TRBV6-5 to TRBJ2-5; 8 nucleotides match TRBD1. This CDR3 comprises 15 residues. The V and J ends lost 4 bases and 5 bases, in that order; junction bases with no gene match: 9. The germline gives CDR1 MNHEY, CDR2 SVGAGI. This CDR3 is CASSSLAGGSETQYF. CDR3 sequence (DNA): TGTGCCAGCAGTTCCCTCGCAGGGGGCAGTGAGACCCAGTACTTC.

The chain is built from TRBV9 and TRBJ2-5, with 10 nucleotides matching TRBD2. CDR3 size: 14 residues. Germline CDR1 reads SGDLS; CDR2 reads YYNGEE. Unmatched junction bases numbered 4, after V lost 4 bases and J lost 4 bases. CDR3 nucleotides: TGTGCCAGCAGCCCCCGACTAGCGGGAGAGACCCAGTACTTC. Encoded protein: CASSPRLAGETQYF.

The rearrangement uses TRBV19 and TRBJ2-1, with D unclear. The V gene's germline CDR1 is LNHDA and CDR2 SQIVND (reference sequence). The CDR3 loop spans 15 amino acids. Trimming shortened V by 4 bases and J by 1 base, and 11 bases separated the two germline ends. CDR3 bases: TGTGCCAGTAGTAGAGACACCTGGTCCTACAATGAGCAGTTCTTC. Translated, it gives CASSRDTWSYNEQFF.

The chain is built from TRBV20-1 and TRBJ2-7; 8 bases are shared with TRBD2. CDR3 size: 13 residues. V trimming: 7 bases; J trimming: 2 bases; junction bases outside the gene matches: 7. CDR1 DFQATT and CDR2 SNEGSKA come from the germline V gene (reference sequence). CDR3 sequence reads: CSVRGGGAYEQYF. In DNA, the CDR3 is TGCAGTGTCCGGGGGGGAGGGGCCTACGAGCAGTACTTC.

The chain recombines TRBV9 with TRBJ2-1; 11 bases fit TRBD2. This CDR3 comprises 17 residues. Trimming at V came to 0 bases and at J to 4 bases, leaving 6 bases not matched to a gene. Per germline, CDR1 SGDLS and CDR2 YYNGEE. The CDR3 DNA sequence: TGTGCCAGCAGCGTAGGTAAGACTAGCGGGGCTTACAATGAGCAGTTCTTC. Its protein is CASSVGKTSGAYNEQFF. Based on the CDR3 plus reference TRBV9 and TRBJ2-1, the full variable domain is DSGVTQTPKHLITATGQRVTLRCSPRSGDLSVYWYQQSLDQGLQFLIQYYNGEERAKGNILERFSAQQFPDLHSELNLSSLELGDSALYFCASSVGKTSGAYNEQFFGPGTRLTVL.

The CDR3 reads CSAKPATGAEKLFF. Here the CDR3 DNA reads TGCAGCGCGAAGCCAGCCACAGGGGCTGAAAAACTGTTTTTT. The chain employs TRBV29-1 and TRBJ1-4, with 7 bases identical to TRBD1. CDR1 and CDR2 from the germline V gene are SQVTM and ANQGSEA. The CDR3 has 14 amino acids. V shed 7 bases, J shed 7 bases, and the junction held 12 bases outside the gene matches.

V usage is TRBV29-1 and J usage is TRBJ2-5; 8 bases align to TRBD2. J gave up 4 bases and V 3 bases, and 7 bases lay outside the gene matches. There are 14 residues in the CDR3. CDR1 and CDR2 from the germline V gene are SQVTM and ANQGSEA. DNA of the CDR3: TGCAGCGTTGACCGGGGGGGACGGGGAGAGACCCAGTACTTC. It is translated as CSVDRGGRGETQYF. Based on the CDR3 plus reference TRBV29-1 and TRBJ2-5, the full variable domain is SAVISQKPSRDICQRGTSLTIQCQVDSQVTMMFWYRQQPGQSLTLIATANQGSEATYESGFVIDKFPISRPNLTFSTLTVSNMSPEDSSIYLCSVDRGGRGETQYFGPGTRLLVL.

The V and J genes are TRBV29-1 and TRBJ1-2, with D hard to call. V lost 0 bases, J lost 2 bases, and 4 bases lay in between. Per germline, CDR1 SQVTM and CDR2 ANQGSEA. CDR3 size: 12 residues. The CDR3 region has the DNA TGCAGCGTTGAAGAACAGAACTATGGCTACACCTTC. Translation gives CSVEEQNYGYTF.

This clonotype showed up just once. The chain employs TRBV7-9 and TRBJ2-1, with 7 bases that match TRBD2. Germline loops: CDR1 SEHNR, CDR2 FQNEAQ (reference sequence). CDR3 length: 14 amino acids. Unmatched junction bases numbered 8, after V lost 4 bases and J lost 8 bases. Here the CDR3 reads CASSSGGLNYEQFF. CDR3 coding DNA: TGTGCCAGCAGCTCGGGGGGACTCAACTATGAGCAGTTCTTC.

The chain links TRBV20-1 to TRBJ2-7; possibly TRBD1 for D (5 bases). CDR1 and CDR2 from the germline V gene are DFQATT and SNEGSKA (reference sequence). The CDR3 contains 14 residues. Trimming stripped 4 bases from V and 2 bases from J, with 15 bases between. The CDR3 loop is CSAIPQGSAYEQYF. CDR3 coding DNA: TGCAGTGCTATCCCCCAGGGCTCAGCCTACGAGCAGTACTTC.

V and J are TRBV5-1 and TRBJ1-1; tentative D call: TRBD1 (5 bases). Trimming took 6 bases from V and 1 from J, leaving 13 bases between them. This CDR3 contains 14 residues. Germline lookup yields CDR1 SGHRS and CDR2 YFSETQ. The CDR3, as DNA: TGCGCCAGCATTCCGGGACCGGCGAACACTGAAGCTTTCTTT. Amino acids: CASIPGPANTEAFF.

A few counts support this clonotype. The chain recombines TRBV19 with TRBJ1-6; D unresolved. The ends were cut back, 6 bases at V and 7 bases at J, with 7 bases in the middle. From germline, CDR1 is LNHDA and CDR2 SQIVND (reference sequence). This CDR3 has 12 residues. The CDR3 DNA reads TGTGCCAGTAGCCCGACGAATTCACCCCTCCACTTT. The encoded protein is CASSPTNSPLHF. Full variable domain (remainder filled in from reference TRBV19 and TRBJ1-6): DGGITQSPKYLFRKEGQNVTLSCEQNLNHDAMYWYRQDPGQGLRLIYYSQIVNDFQKGDIAEGYSVSREKKESFPLTVTSAQKNPTAFYLCASSPTNSPLHFGNGTRLTVT.

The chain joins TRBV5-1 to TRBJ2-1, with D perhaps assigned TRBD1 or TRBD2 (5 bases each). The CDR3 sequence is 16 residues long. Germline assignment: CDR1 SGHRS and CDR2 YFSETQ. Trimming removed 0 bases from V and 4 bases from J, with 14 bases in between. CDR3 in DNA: TGCGCCAGCAGCTTGGGGGCCGGGGCTGGGTACAATGAGCAGTTCTTC. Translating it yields CASSLGAGAGYNEQFF.